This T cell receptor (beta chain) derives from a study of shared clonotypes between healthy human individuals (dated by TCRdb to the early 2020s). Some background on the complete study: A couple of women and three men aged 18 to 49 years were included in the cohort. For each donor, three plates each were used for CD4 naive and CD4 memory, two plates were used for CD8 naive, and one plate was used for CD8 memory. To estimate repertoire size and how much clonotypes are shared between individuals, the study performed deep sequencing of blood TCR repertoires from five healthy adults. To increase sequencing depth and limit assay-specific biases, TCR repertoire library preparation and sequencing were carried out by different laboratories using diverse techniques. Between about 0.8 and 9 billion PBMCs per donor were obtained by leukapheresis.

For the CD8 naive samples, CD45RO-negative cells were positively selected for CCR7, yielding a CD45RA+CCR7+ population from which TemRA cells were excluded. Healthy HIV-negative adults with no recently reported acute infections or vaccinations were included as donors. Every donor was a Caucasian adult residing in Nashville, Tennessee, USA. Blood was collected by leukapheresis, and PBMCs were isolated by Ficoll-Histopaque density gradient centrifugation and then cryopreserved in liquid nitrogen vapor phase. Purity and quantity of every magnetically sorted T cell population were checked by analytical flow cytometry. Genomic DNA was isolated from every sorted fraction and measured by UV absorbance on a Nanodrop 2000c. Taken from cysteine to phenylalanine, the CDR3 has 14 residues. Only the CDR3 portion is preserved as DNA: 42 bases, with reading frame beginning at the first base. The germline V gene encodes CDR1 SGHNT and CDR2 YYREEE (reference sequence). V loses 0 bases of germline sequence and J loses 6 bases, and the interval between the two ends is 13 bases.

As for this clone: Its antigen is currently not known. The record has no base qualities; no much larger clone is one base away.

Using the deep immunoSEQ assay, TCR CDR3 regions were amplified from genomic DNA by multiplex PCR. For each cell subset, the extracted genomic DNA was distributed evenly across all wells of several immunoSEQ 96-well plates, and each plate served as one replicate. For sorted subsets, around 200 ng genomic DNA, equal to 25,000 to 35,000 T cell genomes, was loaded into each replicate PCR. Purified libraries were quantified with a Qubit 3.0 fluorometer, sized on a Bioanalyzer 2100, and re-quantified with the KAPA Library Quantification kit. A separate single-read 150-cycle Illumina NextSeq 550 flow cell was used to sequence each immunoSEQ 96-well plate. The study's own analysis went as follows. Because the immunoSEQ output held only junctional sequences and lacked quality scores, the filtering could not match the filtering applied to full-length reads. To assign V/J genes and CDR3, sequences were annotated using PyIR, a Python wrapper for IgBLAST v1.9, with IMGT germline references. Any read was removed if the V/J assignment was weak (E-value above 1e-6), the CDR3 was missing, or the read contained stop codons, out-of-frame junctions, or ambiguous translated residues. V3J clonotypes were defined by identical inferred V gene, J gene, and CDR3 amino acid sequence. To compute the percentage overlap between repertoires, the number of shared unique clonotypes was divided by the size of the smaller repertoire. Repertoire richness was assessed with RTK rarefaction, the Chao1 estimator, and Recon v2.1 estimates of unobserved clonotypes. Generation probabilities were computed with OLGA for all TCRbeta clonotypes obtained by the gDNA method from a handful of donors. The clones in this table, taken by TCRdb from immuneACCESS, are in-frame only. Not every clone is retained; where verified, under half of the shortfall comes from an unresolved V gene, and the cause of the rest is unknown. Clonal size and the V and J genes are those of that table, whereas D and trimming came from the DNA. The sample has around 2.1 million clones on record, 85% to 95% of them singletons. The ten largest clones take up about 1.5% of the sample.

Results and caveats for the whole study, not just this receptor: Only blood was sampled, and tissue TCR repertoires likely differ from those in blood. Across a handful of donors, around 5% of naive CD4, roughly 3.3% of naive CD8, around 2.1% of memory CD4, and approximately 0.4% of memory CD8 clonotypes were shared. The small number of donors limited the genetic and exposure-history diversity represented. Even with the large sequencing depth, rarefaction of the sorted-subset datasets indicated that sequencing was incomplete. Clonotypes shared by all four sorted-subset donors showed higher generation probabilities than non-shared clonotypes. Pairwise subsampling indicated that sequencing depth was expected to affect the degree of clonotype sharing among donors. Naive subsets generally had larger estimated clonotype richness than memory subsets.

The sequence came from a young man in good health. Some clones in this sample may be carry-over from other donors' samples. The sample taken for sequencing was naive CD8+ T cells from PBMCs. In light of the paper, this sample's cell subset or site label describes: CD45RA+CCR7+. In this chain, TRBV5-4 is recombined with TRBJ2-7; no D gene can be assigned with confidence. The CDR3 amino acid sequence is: CASSLDSSGFEQYF. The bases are TGTGCCAGCAGCTTGGACTCGTCAGGCTTCGAGCAGTACTTC. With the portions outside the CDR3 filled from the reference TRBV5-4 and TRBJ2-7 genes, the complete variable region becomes ETGVTQSPTHLIKTRGQQVTLRCSSQSGHNTVSWYQQALGQGPQFIFQYYREEENGRGNFPPRFSGLQFPNYSSELNVNALELDDSALYLCASSLDSSGFEQYFGPGTRLTVT.